Listed here are 22 T cell receptor beta chains from one sample, sequenced in a study of patients and donors after allogeneic stem cell transplantation. TCRdb re-called the RT-PCR reads with MiXCR, one entry per CDR3 protein. The table has about 150,000 distinct CDR3 sequences, about a third seen once. The sequenced material came from blood, either unsorted or a sorted T cell fraction (not recorded which). These receptor sequences come from a human donor who was either an allogeneic HSCT recipient or a stem cell or donor lymphocyte infusion donor (not recorded which). It is not recorded whose cells these are; they may come from a transplant donor.

This clonotype appeared a few times. CDR3 sequence reads: CASSQGATYGYTF. The CDR3 nucleotides read TGTGCCAGCAGCCAGGGGGCTACCTATGGCTACACCTTC. The rearrangement links TRBV12-3 or TRBV12-4 to TRBJ1-2; 8 bases match TRBD1. CDR3 size: 13 residues. J lost 4 bases, V lost 6 bases, and 4 bases had no gene match.

This clonotype was detected a few times. The V gene is TRBV9, the J gene TRBJ2-5; 7 bases match TRBD2. Unmatched junction bases numbered 7, after V lost 0 bases and J lost 5 bases. CDR1 and CDR2 (germline): SGDLS, YYNGEE. This CDR3 contains 15 residues. Written as DNA, the CDR3 is TGTGCCAGCAGCGTAGCTGCGGGGGAGGGCGAGACCCAGTACTTC. Translation: CASSVAAGEGETQYF.

The chain combines TRBV5-5 with TRBJ2-2; TRBD2 matches at 8 bases. The germline gives CDR1 SGHKS, CDR2 YYEKEE (reference sequence). CDR3 length equals 17 residues. V lost 4 bases to trimming and J lost 3 bases; unmatched junction nucleotides: 11. The CDR3 here is CASSRRQAGAYTGELFF. Here the CDR3 DNA reads TGTGCCAGCAGCAGAAGACAAGCGGGGGCCTACACCGGGGAGCTGTTTTTT.

The chain links TRBV11-2 to TRBJ1-1, with D unresolved. Germline V lookup: CDR1 SGHAT, CDR2 FQNNGV. V was pared by 2 bases and J by 1 base, with 11 bases between. CDR3 length: 15 residues. The CDR3 loop is CASSLKGLPNTEAFF. Written as DNA, the CDR3 is TGTGCCAGCAGCTTAAAAGGGCTACCGAACACTGAAGCTTTCTTT.

The chain links TRBV28 to TRBJ2-4, with a weak D call TRBD2 (7 bases). The CDR3 has 13 amino acids. CDR1 and CDR2 (germline): MDHEN, SYDVKM. V shed 3 bases and J shed 7 bases, with 10 bases lying between them. Here the CDR3 reads CASSFRGANIQYF. DNA of the CDR3: TGTGCCAGCAGTTTTCGGGGGGCGAACATTCAGTACTTC.

There are a few counts of this clonotype. This chain joins TRBV3-1 and TRBJ2-3; the D is unclear. The V gene lost 0 bases and the J gene lost 0 bases, with 4 bases spanning the gap. The CDR3 contains 14 residues. Germline V lookup: CDR1 LGHDT, CDR2 YNNKEL (reference sequence). The CDR3 DNA is TGTGCCAGCAGCCAAGAGGATAGCACAGATACGCAGTATTTT. Its protein is CASSQEDSTDTQYF.

The sample holds a few counts of this clonotype. CDR3 sequence (DNA): TGCGCCAGCAAAGCAGGGGACTCCTACAATGAGCAGTTCTTC. Its protein product is CASKAGDSYNEQFF. The chain joins TRBV5-1 to TRBJ2-1, with a possible D match to TRBD1 (6 bases). CDR1 SGHRS and CDR2 YFSETQ come from the germline V gene. This CDR3 comprises 14 residues. V was trimmed by 6 bases and J by 0 bases, leaving 10 bases between them.

The CDR3 region has the DNA TGTGCCAGCAGCGTAGACCGAAGCACAGATACGCAGTATTTT. Amino acid sequence: CASSVDRSTDTQYF. V is TRBV9 and J is TRBJ2-3; D gene uncertain. The CDR3 consists of 14 residues. V lost 0 bases and J 0 bases, leaving 5 bases between the germline ends. Germline CDR1 and CDR2: SGDLS and YYNGEE.

The chain is built from TRBV3-1 and TRBJ2-1; D gene uncertain. The CDR3 spans 15 residues. Trimming cost V 0 bases and J 4 bases, with 10 bases left between them. CDR1 and CDR2 (germline): LGHDT, YNNKEL (reference sequence). CDR3 region: CASSQDTLRYNEQFF. In DNA, the CDR3 is TGTGCCAGCAGCCAAGATACGCTGAGATACAATGAGCAGTTCTTC.

J is TRBJ2-3 and V is TRBV7-2; the match to TRBD1 covers 7 bases. Germline V gene sequence: CDR1 SGHTA, CDR2 FQGNSA. The trim removed 5 bases at V and 5 bases at J, leaving 10 bases unmatched. The CDR3 totals 15 residues. The CDR3 loop reads CASSAPDDRVDTQYF. CDR3 nucleotide sequence: TGTGCCAGCAGCGCACCCGATGACAGGGTAGATACGCAGTATTTT.

The rearrangement links TRBV28 to TRBJ2-5; 8 nucleotides align to TRBD2. Germline CDR1 reads MDHEN; CDR2 reads SYDVKM. The V and J ends lost 7 bases and 5 bases, in that order; junction bases with no gene match: 12. This CDR3 region has 15 residues. The DNA of the CDR3 is TGTGCCAGCACCCGCTGGCGGGGGGTCCTGGAGACCCAGTACTTC. It codes for CASTRWRGVLETQYF.

The V gene is TRBV21-1, the J gene TRBJ2-7; the table assigns TRBD2, which was not confirmed against the DNA. TRBV21-1 is a listed pseudogene. CDR3 size: 14 residues. The CDR3, as DNA: TGTGCCAGCGGGACTAGCGGGAGCTCCTACGAGCAGTACGTC. Translating it yields CASGTSGSSYEQYV.

The sample holds a few counts of this clonotype. This sequence joins TRBV11-2 and TRBJ1-3; no definite D call. CDR3 size: 15 residues. CDR1 is SGHAT, CDR2 FQNNGV, per germline. The V gene lost 2 bases and the J gene lost 0 bases, with 8 bases spanning the gap. CDR3 in amino acids: CASSLKGGSGNTIYF. CDR3 sequence (DNA): TGTGCCAGCAGCTTAAAGGGTGGCTCTGGAAACACCATATATTTT.

CDR3 nucleotides: TGTGCCAGCAGCTTAACTCAGGGGTCGGTTGTGAGGGCCGGGGAGCTGTTTTTT. This encodes CASSLTQGSVVRAGELFF. The chain couples TRBV7-3 to TRBJ2-2, with TRBD1 as a possible D gene (6 bases). From germline, CDR1 is SGHTA and CDR2 FQGTGA. V was clipped by 0 bases and J by 6 bases, with 20 bases between them. CDR3 length: 18 residues.

In its sample, this clonotype was seen a few times. The V call is TRBV29-1, the J call TRBJ2-7; TRBD1 might be the D (5 bases). The CDR3 loop spans 11 amino acids. V lost 5 bases, J lost 3 bases, and 8 bases lay in between. Germline-derived CDR1 and CDR2 are SQVTM and ANQGSEA. The CDR3 DNA follows: TGCAGCGTTTTTACAGGCTACGAGCAGTACGTC. This encodes CSVFTGYEQYV.

This clonotype was counted many times. This chain connects TRBV6-5 to TRBJ1-1, with D tentatively TRBD1 (6 bases). This CDR3 has 13 residues. Germline CDR1 is MNHEY and CDR2 is SVGAGI. V was clipped by 9 bases and J by 1 base, with 12 bases between them. As DNA, the CDR3 is TGTGCCAGTCAGGGGACGGCGAACACTGAAGCTTTCTTT. Its translation is CASQGTANTEAFF.

This clonotype showed up just a few times. The chain carries TRBV7-8 and TRBJ1-6, with D perhaps TRBD1 (5 bases). The V and J ends lost 0 bases and 10 bases respectively, with 19 bases between them. The CDR3 extends over 17 amino acids. The germline CDR1 and CDR2 sequences are SGHVS and FQNEAQ. CDR3: CASSLALGGIEGSPLHF. CDR3 nucleotides: TGTGCCAGCAGCTTAGCGTTGGGCGGGATCGAGGGGTCACCCCTCCACTTT.

This clonotype was seen a handful of times. The genes are TRBV9 and TRBJ1-1; no reliable D call. The ends were cut back, 0 bases at V and 0 bases at J, with 6 bases in the middle. The CDR3 contains 14 residues. Per germline, CDR1 SGDLS and CDR2 YYNGEE. CDR3 in DNA: TGTGCCAGCAGCGTAGCCCCGTTGAACACTGAAGCTTTCTTT. This translates into CASSVAPLNTEAFF. The whole variable domain, remainder taken from reference TRBV9 and TRBJ1-1, is DSGVTQTPKHLITATGQRVTLRCSPRSGDLSVYWYQQSLDQGLQFLIQYYNGEERAKGNILERFSAQQFPDLHSELNLSSLELGDSALYFCASSVAPLNTEAFFGQGTRLTVV.

This rearrangement joins TRBV12-3 or TRBV12-4 to TRBJ2-1, with 8 bases aligning to TRBD2. Trimming removed 7 bases from V and 0 bases from J; junction bases left unmatched: 8. The CDR3 spans 16 residues. CDR3 nucleotides: TGTGCCAGCACCAGACTAGCGATAAGCTCCTACAATGAGCAGTTCTTC. Amino acid sequence: CASTRLAISSYNEQFF.

The V call is TRBV12-3 or TRBV12-4, the J call TRBJ1-5; D not certain. The V end was cut by 0 bases, the J end by 8 bases, with 8 bases between. This CDR3 contains 13 residues. Here the CDR3 DNA reads TGTGCCAGCAGTTTAGCGTACCTCGAGCCCCAGCATTTT. Protein: CASSLAYLEPQHF.

This clonotype was seen more than once but under ten times. This chain's CDR3 is CASSLETVTGELFF. The CDR3 DNA is TGTGCCAGCAGCTTAGAAACAGTCACCGGGGAGCTGTTTTTT. The chain combines TRBV7-2 with TRBJ2-2; D ambiguous. Between the trimmed V and J ends, which lost 1 base and 4 bases, there was a span of 7 bases. CDR3 length: 14 amino acids. In germline, CDR1 is SGHTA, CDR2 FQGNSA.

V usage is TRBV21-1 and J usage is TRBJ1-4; the D call in the table, TRBD1, was not verified against the DNA. TRBV21-1 is shown as a pseudogene. CDR3 size: 15 residues. The CDR3 DNA is TGTGCCAGCGGTCGACTCAGGGGGGCTAATGAAAAACTGTTTTTT. It specifies CASGRLRGANEKLFF.